A selection of T cell receptor beta chains follows, all from one sample in a study of blood T cell repertoires in COVID-19. Sequencing used immunoSEQ multiplex PCR; TCRdb keeps in-frame clones, though not all of them. The table lists more than 15,000 clones, more than 70% of them singletons. The sequenced sample consisted of peripheral blood. These receptors all stem from a man aged 40-50 years with active COVID-19. The CDR3 runs from the conserved cysteine through the conserved F or W. The D gene is left open where the match is weak. Clone size, where shown, is once, few, many, or a class for clones that have expanded.

j_call v_call d_call clone_size cdr3_nt cdr3_aa
TRBJ2-7 TRBV19 . few TGTGCCAGTAGTATAGACCCGCCGACTTTTGGGAGAAACTACGAGCAGTACTTC CASSIDPPTFGRNYEQYF
TRBJ2-3 TRBV9 TRBD2 . TGTGCCAGCAGCGTAGCCCCAGGACTAGCGGGAACAGATACGCAGTATTTT CASSVAPGLAGTDTQYF
TRBJ2-5 TRBV5-1 . . TGCGCCAGCAACGGGCCGGAGGGGGAGACCCAGTACTTC CASNGPEGETQYF
TRBJ2-5 TRBV7-2 TRBD2 . TGTGCCAGCAGCTTAGCCGGGACTAGATCAGAGACCCAGTACTTC CASSLAGTRSETQYF
TRBJ2-1 TRBV7-2 TRBD2 . TGTGCCAGCATCTTGGTGACTAGCGGGTCCTACAATGAGCAGTTCTTC CASILVTSGSYNEQFF
TRBJ2-1 TRBV19 TRBD2 . TGTGCCAGTAGTGGTAGCGGGAGGGCGGTGCGGGAGCAGTTCTTC CASSGSGRAVREQFF
TRBJ1-2 TRBV27 TRBD1 . TGTGCCAGCAGTTCCCTCCCGGGACAGGGGGCTAACTATGGCTACACCTTC CASSSLPGQGANYGYTF
TRBJ2-1 TRBV9 TRBD2 . TGTGCCAGCAGCGTATCCTGGGGGAGCGGGGTCTACAATGAGCAGTTCTTC CASSVSWGSGVYNEQFF
TRBJ1-1 TRBV18 TRBD1 . TGTGCCAGCTCATGGGACAGATACACTGAAGCTTTCTTT CASSWDRYTEAFF
TRBJ2-1 TRBV29-1 TRBD2 . TGCAGCGCCACATTTGGCGGGGGGGGGTACAATGAGCAGTTCTTC CSATFGGGGYNEQFF
TRBJ2-7 TRBV2 TRBD2 . TGTGCCAGCAGTGGGGCGACTAGCGGGAGTTTTATTTTGGACGAGCAGTACTTC CASSGATSGSFILDEQYF
TRBJ2-3 TRBV29-1 . . TGCAGCGTTCCGACACGCACAGATACGCAGTATTTT CSVPTRTDTQYF
TRBJ1-1 TRBV27 TRBD1 . TGTGCCAGCAGTACTCAGGGACAGGGTTTTTCTTTAACTGAAGCTTTCTTT CASSTQGQGFSLTEAFF
TRBJ2-7 TRBV19 TRBD2 . TGTGCCAGCTCTCTAGCGGGGGCCTACGAGCAGTACTTC CASSLAGAYEQYF
TRBJ2-4 TRBV2 TRBD1 . TGTGCCAGCAGTGAAGAAAGGACAGGAGAAAACATTCAGTACTTC CASSEERTGENIQYF
TRBJ2-7 TRBV6-2/TRBV6-3 TRBD1 . TGTGCCAGCAGTTTAGGGACAGGGCCCTACGGGCAGTACTTC CASSLGTGPYGQYF
TRBJ2-7 TRBV6-5 TRBD2 . TGTGCCAGCAGGACACGACTAGCGGGAGGGTACGAGCAGTACTTC CASRTRLAGGYEQYF
TRBJ2-7 TRBV7-2 TRBD2 . TGTGCCAGCAGCCCAAGGTCTAGCGGTACCTACGAGCAGTACTTC CASSPRSSGTYEQYF
TRBJ2-2 TRBV19 TRBD2 . TGTGCCAGTAGTACCCGACTAGCGGGAGTAGCCGGGGAGCTGTTTTTT CASSTRLAGVAGELFF
TRBJ2-7 TRBV7-6 TRBD1 . TGTGCCAGCAGCCCCGGGACAGGGTTTACCTACGAGCAGTACTTC CASSPGTGFTYEQYF
TRBJ2-5 TRBV30 . . TGTGCCTGGAGTGTACTTGTGGGAGGGGGGACCCAGTACTTC CAWSVLVGGGTQYF
TRBJ2-5 TRBV19 . . TGTGCCAGTAGTACGGAGGGAGTGGAGGAGACCCAGTACTTC CASSTEGVEETQYF